This T cell receptor beta chain was identified during a study of blood T cell repertoires in COVID-19. Germline lookup yields CDR1 SGHTA and CDR2 FQGNSA. V was cut by 5 bases and J by 4 bases, with 17 bases left in between. There are 15 residues in the CDR3. Profiling relied on immunoSEQ multiplex PCR, and the TCRdb table lists in-frame clones only, not all of them. The sample has about 270,000 clones, 70% to 85% seen once. This receptor was identified in a human donor with COVID-19, enrolled during active disease. The donor label of this sample is uncertain. The sequenced material came from peripheral blood. V and J are TRBV7-2 and TRBJ2-5; a weak D match, TRBD2 (5 bases). The CDR3 reads CASSRRTGIGETQYF. CDR3 bases: TGTGCCAGCAGCCGCCGGACCGGGATAGGAGAGACCCAGTACTTC.